This T cell receptor beta chain is from a study of cytomegalovirus exposure and HLA in healthy donors. Study information: As an earlier analysis found, around 200 million T cells yielded 95 million to 130 million unique TCR beta sequences.

The PCR was carried out with 60 Vbeta primers and 13 Jbeta primers. Sequencing was performed with immunoSEQ multiplex PCR; in TCRdb, only in-frame clones are kept and a portion is missing. The table shows 250,000 to 350,000 clones, with 86% occurring only once. Findings of the study overall: It was reported in a later analysis that an Asian-associated ancestry cluster showed fewer N-insertions than the approximately 700-donor mean. A later analysis showed HLA-associated TCR beta chains outstripping equally common others in clonal expansion. In a later analysis, TCR beta V- and J-gene trimming showed a link to a missense DCLRE1C variant.

Germline V CDR1 and CDR2: MNHNY, SVGAGI (reference sequence). Trimming pared 10 bases from V and 4 bases from J, leaving 14 bases between. This CDR3 is built from 13 residues. In this sample, this clone turned up a few times. Its specificity is unknown. The sample comprised PBMCs. This sequence joins TRBV6-6 and TRBJ1-5, with a possible D match to TRBD1 (5 bases). This receptor was identified in a man aged 40-50 years in good health and CMV-seropositive. The CDR3 DNA reads as TGTGCCACCACAAGGGGCAGTAATCAGCCCCAGCATTTT. Its protein is CATTRGSNQPQHF.